This TCR beta chain derives from a study of response to subunit inactivated influenza vaccine. General observations from the study: Researchers suggested that each seasonal influenza vaccination recruits few new T cells.

The V gene end was trimmed by 2 bases and the J gene end by 3 bases; junction bases not matched to a gene: 8. This CDR3 contains 16 residues. The V gene's germline CDR1 is MNHEY and CDR2 SVGEGT. As regards this clonotype: The antigen is unknown.

TCRdb re-called the RT-PCR reads through MiXCR, storing one row per CDR3 protein. The top ten hold 5.5% to 8% of the sample, which has approximately 700,000 distinct CDR3 sequences, approximately 15% seen once. Sequences were derived from PBMCs from blood, sampled 14 days before vaccination. This TCR came from a man in his fifties who received an inactivated influenza vaccine. The chain links TRBV6-2 or TRBV6-3 to TRBJ2-7; TRBD2 aligns across 9 bases. The CDR3 here is CASSYGAGGSGYEQYF. The CDR3 region has the DNA TGTGCCAGCAGTTACGGTGCGGGAGGGAGCGGCTACGAGCAGTACTTC.